These 22 T cell receptor beta chains originate from one sample sequenced in a study of cytomegalovirus exposure and HLA in healthy donors. The PCR was carried out with 60 Vbeta primers and 13 Jbeta primers. Here immunoSEQ multiplex PCR was the method, and the copy in TCRdb shows in-frame clones only, minus some. The sample shows around 120,000 clones, 80% of them seen only once. Sequencing input: PBMCs. The receptors here all came from a male donor in good health and CMV-seronegative.

The chain employs TRBV5-6 and TRBJ2-3, with TRBD2 matching over 13 bases. The V and J ends lost 0 bases and 7 bases, in that order; junction bases with no gene match: 8. CDR3 length: 17 residues. In germline, CDR1 is SGHDT, CDR2 YYEEEE. The CDR3 DNA reads TGTGCCAGCAGCTTGGTTGGACTAGCGGGGGCCGCGCATACGCAGTATTTT. Protein sequence: CASSLVGLAGAAHTQYF.

V is TRBV28 and J is TRBJ1-5; D is ambiguous. Germline CDR1 and CDR2: MDHEN and SYDVKM. The CDR3 is made up of 15 amino acids. V lost 7 bases and J lost 5, with 18 bases in between. Here the CDR3 reads CASIRTAGRDQPQHF. CDR3 bases: TGTGCCAGCATTCGGACGGCGGGGAGGGATCAGCCCCAGCATTTT.

The chain joins TRBV7-9 to TRBJ1-3, with TRBD1 identical over 7 bases. This CDR3 region has 15 residues. Germline V gene data show CDR1 as SEHNR and CDR2 as FQNEAQ (reference sequence). The J segment lost 9 bases and the V segment lost 5 bases, leaving 13 bases of the junction unmatched. CDR3 in DNA: TGTGCCAGCAGCCCCGGGACAGTAACTATAAGCACCATATATTTT. This sequence encodes CASSPGTVTISTIYF.

The DNA for the CDR3 is TGTGCCAGCAGCTTAGGTAGTAGCGGGGAGACCCAGTACTTC. It specifies CASSLGSSGETQYF. V usage is TRBV11-2 and J usage is TRBJ2-5, with 7 positions matching TRBD2. The germline V gene has CDR1 SGHAT and CDR2 FQNNGV. This CDR3 has 14 residues. V was pared by 1 base and J by 5 bases, with 4 bases of the junction left unmatched. The variable domain in full, completed from reference TRBV11-2 and TRBJ2-5, reads EAGVAQSPRYKIIEKRQSVAFWCNPISGHATLYWYQQILGQGPKLLIQFQNNGVVDDSQLPKDRFSAERLKGVDSTLKIQPAKLEDSAVYLCASSLGSSGETQYFGPGTRLLVL.

This clone was observed a few times. The chain is built from TRBV4-1 and TRBJ2-7, with D perhaps TRBD2 (5 bases). Germline loops: CDR1 MGHRA, CDR2 YSYEKL. Trimming took off 3 bases at V and 3 bases at J, with 9 bases between the two ends. This CDR3 comprises 13 residues. CDR3 sequence (DNA): TGCGCCAGCAGCCAGACTACTATCTACGAGCAGTACTTC. Its protein product is CASSQTTIYEQYF.

The chain couples TRBV5-1 to TRBJ2-3, with 8 bases identical to TRBD2. The CDR3 length is 14 residues. Germline CDR1 and CDR2: SGHRS and YFSETQ. With V trimmed by 3 bases and J by 3 bases, 3 bases remained unmatched. In nucleotides, the CDR3 is TGCGCCAGCAGCTCCAGCGGGAGTACAGATACGCAGTATTTT. This sequence encodes CASSSSGSTDTQYF.

The gene calls are TRBV5-4 and TRBJ2-2; no clear D gene. Germline V gene lookup returns CDR1 SGHNT and CDR2 YYREEE (reference sequence). The CDR3 contains 13 residues. V lost 1 base to trimming and J lost 6 bases, with 7 bases between them. CDR3 region: CASSLPGSGELFF. DNA of the CDR3: TGTGCCAGCAGCTTGCCCGGTTCCGGGGAGCTGTTTTTT.

The chain carries TRBV9 and TRBJ2-7; D perhaps matches TRBD1 (6 bases). Trimming pared 5 bases from V and 0 bases from J, leaving 12 bases between. The CDR3 runs to 14 residues. Germline lookup yields CDR1 SGDLS and CDR2 YYNGEE. DNA for the CDR3: TGTGCCAGCAGTCCAACAGGGTACTCCTACGAGCAGTACTTC. This codes for CASSPTGYSYEQYF.

This rearrangement joins TRBV6-1 to TRBJ1-5, with D tentatively TRBD1 (6 bases). The CDR3 runs 14 residues. Germline values: CDR1 MNHNS, CDR2 SASEGT. The ends were cut back, 1 base at V and 5 bases at J, with 9 bases in the middle. This chain's CDR3 is CASSEDYRDQPQHF. The CDR3 DNA is TGTGCCAGCAGTGAAGATTACAGGGATCAGCCCCAGCATTTT.

This clone was seen a handful of times. The rearrangement links TRBV5-5 to TRBJ2-3, with 9 bases identical to TRBD2. The trim removed 3 bases at V and 9 bases at J, leaving 14 bases unmatched. Germline lookup yields CDR1 SGHKS and CDR2 YYEKEE (reference sequence). The CDR3 contains 16 residues. The DNA for the CDR3 is TGTGCCAGCAGCTCCTTAGCGGGAGACGCCTCGCCCACGCAGTATTTT. Its translation: CASSSLAGDASPTQYF. The full variable domain, in which reference TRBV5-5 and TRBJ2-3 provide the parts outside the CDR3, is DAGVTQSPTHLIKTRGQQVTLRCSPISGHKSVSWYQQVLGQGPQFIFQYYEKEERGRGNFPDRFSARQFPNYSSELNVNALLLGDSALYLCASSSLAGDASPTQYFGPGTRLTVL.

The chain is built from TRBV7-9 and TRBJ2-2, with 8 bases that match TRBD2. This CDR3 contains 16 residues. The germline V gene encodes CDR1 SEHNR and CDR2 FQNEAQ (reference sequence). The ends lost 7 bases at V and 0 bases at J; junction bases unmatched: 7. This CDR3 is CASTRAGGPNTGELFF. The CDR3 DNA sequence: TGTGCCAGCACCCGGGCGGGAGGCCCGAACACCGGGGAGCTGTTTTTT.

V gene TRBV2 combines with J gene TRBJ2-1, with D unresolved. From germline, CDR1 is SNHLY and CDR2 FYNNEI. This CDR3 is 15 amino acids long. V lost 1 base to trimming and J lost 7 bases, with 14 bases between them. For the CDR3, the DNA is TGTGCCAGCAGTGAAGAAATTGGGCAGCCGAATGAGCAGTTCTTC. Its translation is CASSEEIGQPNEQFF.

This chain links TRBV21-1 with TRBJ1-5; the table's TRBD1 call for D was not verified on the DNA. TRBV21-1 is an annotated pseudogene. This CDR3 region has 16 residues. The CDR3 region is CASCPTGIWGNQPQHF. CDR3 coding DNA: TGTGCCAGCTGCCCAACAGGGATCTGGGGCAATCAGCCCCAGCATTTT.

With respect to this clone: The germline gene is not matched at one end of the junction; a read error may be the cause. The CDR3 sequence: CASSGGTAGEQHF. The CDR3, as DNA: TGTGCCAGCAGCGGCGGGACTGCGGGGGAGCAGCACTTC. The chain combines TRBV5-6 with TRBJ2-7; TRBD2 aligns across 7 bases. The CDR3 totals 13 residues. Germline CDR1 is SGHDT and CDR2 is YYEEEE.

This chain links TRBV7-9 with TRBJ1-6; a possible D gene is TRBD1 (5 bases). V was shortened by 4 bases and J by 7 bases, with 8 bases between the two germline ends. Germline CDR1 is SEHNR and CDR2 is FQNEAQ (reference sequence). The CDR3 has 13 residues. Here the CDR3 reads CASSSGGNSPLHF. The CDR3 region has the DNA TGTGCCAGCAGCTCCGGGGGAAATTCACCCCTCCACTTT.

Remarks on this clone: At one end the junction does not follow the germline gene, possibly because of a read error. This same CDR3 is encoded by further DNA sequences in the sample. V and J are TRBV11-1 and TRBJ1-2; D is undetermined. From germline, CDR1 is SGHAT and CDR2 FQDESV (reference sequence). This CDR3 has 16 amino acids. CDR3 region: CASSPGRGLINYGYTF. The CDR3 DNA sequence: TGTGCTAGCAGCCCCGGTCGAGGGCTCATTAACTATGGCTACACCTTC.

This chain uses TRBV5-1 with TRBJ2-7; TRBD1 agrees at 9 bases. This CDR3 comprises 14 residues. Germline loops: CDR1 SGHRS, CDR2 YFSETQ. After removal of 4 bases from V and 5 bases from J, the junction contained 7 bases not matched to a gene. CDR3 nucleotides: TGCGCCAGCAGCCCTATTGGGACAGGGCACGAGCAGTACTTC. Protein: CASSPIGTGHEQYF.

The chain is built from TRBV7-6 and TRBJ2-1; TRBD1 might be the D (7 bases). V was pared by 0 bases and J by 0 bases, with 15 bases between. From germline, CDR1 is SGHVS and CDR2 FNYEAQ. The CDR3 totals 18 residues. In DNA form, the CDR3 reads TGTGCCAGCAGCTTAGCGGAGGGGGCCCAGATCTCCTACAATGAGCAGTTCTTC. Residues: CASSLAEGAQISYNEQFF.

The chain combines TRBV11-1 with TRBJ1-2; possibly TRBD1 for D (5 bases). CDR1 is SGHAT and CDR2 is FQDESV in the germline V gene (reference sequence). The CDR3 is 13 amino acids. Trimming took off 3 bases at V and 7 bases at J, with 12 bases between the two ends. This chain's CDR3 is CASSFGQGSGYTF. As DNA, the CDR3 is TGTGCCAGCAGCTTCGGTCAGGGAAGTGGCTACACCTTC.

This chain joins TRBV21-1 and TRBJ2-3; the DNA was not used to check the table's D call, TRBD2. TRBV21-1 has pseudogene status. The CDR3 contains 20 residues. The CDR3 DNA follows: TGTGCCAGCAGCAAAGATAACGACGTTCGCGGCAGCTCAGTCTCAGATACGCAGTATTTT. It yields the protein CASSKDNDVRGSSVSDTQYF.

J is TRBJ1-2 and V is TRBV10-2; no clear D gene. V gave up 2 bases and J gave up 4 bases, with 11 bases separating them. CDR3 length equals 14 residues. Germline V lookup: CDR1 WSHSY, CDR2 SAAADI. DNA of the CDR3: TGCGCCAGCAGTGAGGGCAGGTCGGCCTATGGCTACACCTTC. It yields the protein CASSEGRSAYGYTF.

This sequence joins TRBV7-8 and TRBJ2-3, with TRBD2 matching 9 bases. There are 15 residues in the CDR3. J gave up 6 bases and V 3 bases, and 7 bases lay outside the gene matches. In germline, CDR1 is SGHVS, CDR2 FQNEAQ. The CDR3: CASSLERGVGDTQYF. The CDR3 DNA is TGTGCCAGCAGCTTGGAGCGGGGGGTCGGGGATACGCAGTATTTT.